The 11 T cell receptor beta chains below all came from one sample that was sequenced in a study of blood T cell repertoires in COVID-19. Some clones are missing from TCRdb's copy, which holds only in-frame ones; the method was immunoSEQ multiplex PCR. Of about 240,000 clones in the sample, approximately 83% were seen once. The sequenced sample consisted of PBMCs or T cells enriched from blood (not recorded which). The receptors come from a woman in her forties with acute COVID-19.

The rearrangement uses TRBV7-9 and TRBJ1-1; D call uncertain. Trimming stripped 5 bases from V and 6 bases from J, with 13 bases between. CDR3 size: 13 residues. The V gene's germline CDR1 is SEHNR and CDR2 FQNEAQ (reference sequence). Here the CDR3 reads CASSPDPAAEAFF. The CDR3 nucleotides read TGTGCCAGCAGCCCCGACCCGGCGGCTGAAGCTTTCTTT.

The table lists this clone with a count of one. This chain links TRBV5-1 with TRBJ1-1; D uncertain. Germline V lookup: CDR1 SGHRS, CDR2 YFSETQ. V was trimmed by 0 bases and J by 1 base, leaving 13 bases between them. CDR3 length equals 16 residues. Written as DNA, the CDR3 is TGCGCCAGCAGCTTGGACCCTTCCCGGAGGAACACTGAAGCTTTCTTT. Translation: CASSLDPSRRNTEAFF.

The chain couples TRBV5-1 to TRBJ2-3; D may be TRBD2 (5 bases). This CDR3 region has 14 residues. In germline, CDR1 is SGHRS, CDR2 YFSETQ. V shed 0 bases and J shed 4 bases, with 9 bases lying between them. In DNA, the CDR3 is TGCGCCAGCAGCTTGGCCGAAGCGGCAGATACGCAGTATTTT. Protein product: CASSLAEAADTQYF.

This clone has just one count. CDR3: CASSSRDMSSYNSPLHF. DNA of the CDR3: TGTGCCAGCAGTTCCCGGGACATGAGCTCCTATAATTCACCCCTCCACTTT. V and J are TRBV28 and TRBJ1-6, with a tentative D call TRBD1 (6 bases). Trimming removed 4 bases from V and 0 bases from J, with 13 bases in between. The CDR3 has 17 residues. Germline V gene sequence: CDR1 MDHEN, CDR2 SYDVKM.

This clone was seen a handful of times. The J gene is TRBJ1-3, the V gene TRBV3-1 (or the pseudogene TRBV3-2); a possible D gene is TRBD1 (5 bases). CDR1 LGHDT and CDR2 YNNKEL come from the germline V gene (reference sequence). The CDR3 has 16 amino acids. The V end lost 0 bases, the J end lost 0 bases, and 9 bases lay between the germline ends. The CDR3 region is CASSQERGGSGNTIYF. The CDR3 DNA is TGTGCCAGCAGCCAAGAGAGGGGAGGCTCTGGAAACACCATATATTTT.

DNA for the CDR3: TGCGCCAGCAGCTTGGCCCCCACCCCTACCTACAATGAGCAGTTCTTC. Encoded protein: CASSLAPTPTYNEQFF. V is TRBV5-1 and J is TRBJ2-1; D gene uncertain. Per the germline V gene, CDR1 is SGHRS and CDR2 is YFSETQ. V was cut by 0 bases and J by 2 bases, with 12 bases left in between. The length of the CDR3 is 16 residues. The full variable domain, in which reference TRBV5-1 and TRBJ2-1 provide the parts outside the CDR3, is KAGVTQTPRYLIKTRGQQVTLSCSPISGHRSVSWYQQTPGQGLQFLFEYFSETQRNKGNFPGRFSGRQFSNSRSEMNVSTLELGDSALYLCASSLAPTPTYNEQFFGPGTRLTVL.

The V call is TRBV6-5, the J call TRBJ2-1; 10 nucleotides line up with TRBD2. This CDR3 has 15 residues. The germline V gene encodes CDR1 MNHEY and CDR2 SVGAGI. Trimming at V came to 8 bases and at J to 2 bases, leaving 6 bases not matched to a gene. CDR3 sequence (DNA): TGTGCCAGCCACATAGCGGGAGGTCCCTACAATGAGCAGTTCTTC. Its protein product is CASHIAGGPYNEQFF.

V gene TRBV6-1 combines with J gene TRBJ1-4, with unresolved D. V dropped 0 bases and J dropped 8 bases, with 16 bases sitting between them. The CDR3 is 16 residues long. Germline CDR1 MNHNS, CDR2 SASEGT. The CDR3, as DNA: TGTGCCAGCAGTGAAGCGTGGAGGGAGGTTTTGGAAAAACTGTTTTTT. Its protein product is CASSEAWREVLEKLFF.

This chain joins TRBV10-1 and TRBJ2-2; D remains ambiguous. CDR3 length: 13 amino acids. V was pared by 4 bases and J by 2 bases, with 5 bases between. Germline V gene sequence: CDR1 WNHNN, CDR2 SYGVQD (reference sequence). The CDR3 DNA follows: TGCGCCAGCAGTGGTCCAAACACCGGGGAGCTGTTTTTT. Its translation is CASSGPNTGELFF.

This clone was picked up one time. This chain connects TRBV5-4 to TRBJ2-1; the match to TRBD2 covers 9 bases. Germline V lookup: CDR1 SGHNT, CDR2 YYREEE (reference sequence). With V trimmed by 0 bases and J by 3 bases, 7 bases remained unmatched. This CDR3 is built from 17 residues. The CDR3 bases are TGTGCCAGCAGCTTGGAGGTAGCGGGAGCGGACTACAATGAGCAGTTCTTC. It specifies CASSLEVAGADYNEQFF.

The CDR3 protein is CASRYSGRESNEQFF. CDR3 in DNA: TGTGCCAGCAGATACAGCGGGAGGGAGTCCAATGAGCAGTTCTTC. This chain links TRBV11-3 with TRBJ2-1, with 10 bases identical to TRBD2. V was pared by 6 bases and J by 6 bases, with 8 bases of the junction left unmatched. The CDR3 has 15 amino acids. CDR1 is SGHNT, CDR2 YENEEA, per germline.